Listed below are T cell receptor beta chains from one sample, sequenced in a study of regulatory T cells in long-lasting Graves disease. TCRdb re-derived calls from the multiplex PCR reads in MiXCR, one entry per CDR3 protein. The sample holds about 530,000 distinct CDR3 sequences; 15% to 20% are singletons and the top ten take more than 20%. This sample also appeared in a second study, on T cells in Graves' hyperthyroidism and ophthalmopathy.

Sequencing used peripheral blood mononuclear cells (PBMCs), obtained at new diagnosis, from a patient treated with antithyroid drugs. The origin of the receptors is a woman aged 35-65 years with Graves disease. Each CDR3 is given with its conserved first and last residue. The D gene is left open where the match is weak. Where a row states a size, it is once, few, many or the class of an expanded clone; other rows omit it.

>14|TRBV6-1|TRBJ1-6|.|TRBD1
TGTGCCAGCAGACCTGACAGGGGAAGTTCACCCCTCCACTTT
CASRPDRGSSPLHF
>14|TRBV19|TRBJ1-5|many|TRBD1
TGTGCCAGTAGGACACAGGGGATCTGGCAGCCCCAGCATTTT
CASRTQGIWQPQHF
>15|TRBV2|TRBJ2-3|.|.
TGTGCCAGCAGTTCCGGGACACCGCTCACAGATACGCAGTATTTT
CASSSGTPLTDTQYF
>13|TRBV29-1|TRBJ1-2|many|TRBD1
TGCAGCGTTGACGCGACAGGGATCGGCGGCTACACCTTC
CSVDATGIGGYTF
>14|TRBV12-3/TRBV12-4|TRBJ1-3|many|.
TGTGCCAGCAGTCGAACTAGCTCTGGAAACACCATATATTTT
CASSRTSSGNTIYF
>13|TRBV12-5|TRBJ1-2|few|.
TGTGCTAGTGGCCTTCTGGGGACGTCTGGCTACACCTTC
CASGLLGTSGYTF
>16|TRBV4-2|TRBJ2-7|few|TRBD2
TGTGCCAGCAGCCCACAGGCGGGCGGGGGGGACTACGAGCAGTACTTC
CASSPQAGGGDYEQYF
>13|TRBV11-2|TRBJ2-5|many|.
TGTGCCAGCAGCCAACAGGGAGGGGAGACCCAGTACTTC
CASSQQGGETQYF
>16|TRBV6-1|TRBJ2-2|many|TRBD1
TGTGCCAGCAGTCCTTCGGGACAGGGGAATTTGGGGGAGCTGTTTTTT
CASSPSGQGNLGELFF
>14|TRBV7-9|TRBJ2-7|many|TRBD1
TGTGCCAGCAGCTTATGGGACAGGGGCCACGAGCAGTACTTC
CASSLWDRGHEQYF
>19|TRBV5-1|TRBJ1-5|few|TRBD1
TGCGCCAGCAGCCATCAACAACCCCAGGGGGCCAAGGGCAATCAGCCCCAGCATTTT
CASSHQQPQGAKGNQPQHF
>14|TRBV20-1|TRBJ1-6|few|.
TGCAGTGCTAGCCAGGGTTCGGATAATTCACCCCTCCACTTT
CSASQGSDNSPLHF
>13|TRBV10-2|TRBJ1-5|.|.
TGCGCCAGCACCACAGGGTTACGTCAGCCCCAGCATTTT
CASTTGLRQPQHF
>15|TRBV6-1|TRBJ2-7|once|TRBD1
TGTGCCAGCAGCTTTATTCCAGGGGGCACCTACGAGCAGTACTTC
CASSFIPGGTYEQYF
>13|TRBV12-3/TRBV12-4|TRBJ2-1|.|TRBD2
TGTGCCAGCATGGCCCCCGGGGGGAATGAGCAGTTCTTC
CASMAPGGNEQFF
>16|TRBV12-3/TRBV12-4|TRBJ1-3|many|.
TGTGCCAGCAGTCTGAGGGTTCCCAACTCTGGAAACACCATATATTTT
CASSLRVPNSGNTIYF
>16|TRBV19|TRBJ1-1|.|TRBD1
TGTGCCAGTAGTACCTCGACAGGGGCAGGATACACTGAAGCTTTCTTT
CASSTSTGAGYTEAFF
>15|TRBV7-9|TRBJ2-1|few|.
TGTGCCAGCAGACCACCGGGACTGCGCTACAATGAGCAGTTCTTC
CASRPPGLRYNEQFF
>16|TRBV30|TRBJ1-1|.|.
TGTGCCTGGAGTGTACCCGGGCAGGGCCCTGGAACTGAAGCTTTCTTT
CAWSVPGQGPGTEAFF
>12|TRBV10-1|TRBJ2-7|.|.
TGCGCACCAAGGTGGCCTTCCTACGAGCAGTACTTC
CAPRWPSYEQYF
>15|TRBV7-3|TRBJ2-1|many|.
TGTGCCAGCAGCTTAGGGGGGCGCTCCTACAATGAGCAGTTCTTC
CASSLGGRSYNEQFF
>16|TRBV27|TRBJ1-4|many|TRBD1
TGTGCCAGCAGTTTATCGATGCCGACAGGGGGTGAAAAACTGTTTTTT
CASSLSMPTGGEKLFF
>15|TRBV4-1|TRBJ2-1|few|TRBD2
TGCGCCAGCAGCCAACTAGCGGGACTCTACAATGAGCAGTTCTTC
CASSQLAGLYNEQFF
>14|TRBV6-2/TRBV6-3|TRBJ2-5|many|.
TGTGCCAGCAGTTACAGGCGAACCGGAGAGACCCAGTACTTC
CASSYRRTGETQYF
>19|TRBV6-5|TRBJ1-2|few|TRBD1
TGTGCCAGCAGTTACTCGCGGGACAGTCATCACCAGAAGGACTATGGCTACACCTTC
CASSYSRDSHHQKDYGYTF
>14|TRBV6-2/TRBV6-3|TRBJ1-1|.|.
TGTGCCAGCAGTCCGACCCGGGGGAGCACTGAAGCTTTCTTT
CASSPTRGSTEAFF
>14|TRBV19|TRBJ1-2|few|.
TGTGCCAGTAGTAGCGGGGCTGGAGGGTATGGCTACACCTTC
CASSSGAGGYGYTF